This section outlines one TCR beta chain sequence together with its context. The antigen is unknown. A second PCR of roughly 7 to 11 cycles used a sample-barcoded 5' primer and a J-beta primer mix. TCRdb redid the calling of the 5' RACE reads with MiXCR, one entry per CDR3 protein. This sample has about 680,000 distinct CDR3 sequences, with around 45% found just once. Donors ranged from roughly 6 to 90 years old and were healthy Caucasians in Russia. The data were taken from a study of blood T cells in healthy people across ages. Germline loops: CDR1 DFQATT, CDR2 SNEGSKA (reference sequence). The CDR3 runs 13 residues. After removal of 5 bases from V and 6 bases from J, the junction contained 6 bases not matched to a gene. General study findings and limits: Naive and antigen-experienced cells could not be conclusively compared, given unsorted PBMCs. Possibly confounding the expanded clonotype changes was the fact that donor CMV status was unknown.

This TCR was recovered from a woman aged 55-69 years in good health. The sequenced material came from blood. The chain couples TRBV20-1 to TRBJ2-1, with TRBD2 matching 8 bases. The CDR3 region has the DNA TGCAGTGCTCAGGGACTAGTAGGCAATGAGCAGTTCTTC. Its translation is CSAQGLVGNEQFF.